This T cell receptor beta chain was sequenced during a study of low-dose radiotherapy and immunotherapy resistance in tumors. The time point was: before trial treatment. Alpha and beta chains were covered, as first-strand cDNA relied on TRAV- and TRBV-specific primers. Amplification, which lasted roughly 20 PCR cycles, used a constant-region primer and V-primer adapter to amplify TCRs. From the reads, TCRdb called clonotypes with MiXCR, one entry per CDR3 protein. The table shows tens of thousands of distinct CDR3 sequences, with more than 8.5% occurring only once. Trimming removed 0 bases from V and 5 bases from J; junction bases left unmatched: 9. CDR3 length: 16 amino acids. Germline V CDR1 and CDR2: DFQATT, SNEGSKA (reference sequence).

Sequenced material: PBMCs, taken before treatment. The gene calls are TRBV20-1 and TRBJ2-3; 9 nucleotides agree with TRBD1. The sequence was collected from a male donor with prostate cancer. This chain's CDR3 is CSARDPGQGVLDTQYF. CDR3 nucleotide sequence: TGCAGTGCTAGAGATCCGGGACAGGGAGTTTTAGATACGCAGTATTTT.